This passage covers 26 T cell receptor beta chains from one sample sequenced in a study of spatial heterogeneity in lung cancer. Time point of the sample: sample taken at primary tumor resection. Frozen PBMC, nontumor lung or tumor provided whole RNA, which was sequenced unsorted. TCRdb ran MiXCR on the 5' RACE reads and lists one entry per CDR3 protein. The repertoire holds approximately 52,000 distinct CDR3 sequences, with roughly 6.5% as singletons. The starting material was PBMCs, obtained at surgery. The origin of the receptors is a female donor with early-stage non-small cell lung cancer.

This clonotype has a count of ten or more. This chain joins TRBV6-5 and TRBJ1-1; D perhaps matches TRBD1 (6 bases). Trimming left V 5 bases short and J 0 bases short, with 10 bases between. CDR1 MNHEY and CDR2 SVGAGI come from the germline V gene. CDR3 length: 14 amino acids. DNA for the CDR3: TGTGCCAGCAGTCCCAGACAGGTGAACACTGAAGCTTTCTTT. Its translation is CASSPRQVNTEAFF.

In this sample, this clonotype turned up a few times. J is TRBJ1-1 and V is TRBV5-1; 7 nucleotides agree with TRBD1. Germline V lookup: CDR1 SGHRS, CDR2 YFSETQ. V dropped 2 bases and J dropped 5; count of bases not matched to a gene: 6. The CDR3 length is 14 residues. The CDR3 reads CASSFQGGRTEAFF. For the CDR3, the DNA is TGCGCCAGCAGCTTCCAGGGGGGAAGGACTGAAGCTTTCTTT. The full variable domain, completed using reference TRBV5-1 and TRBJ1-1, is KAGVTQTPRYLIKTRGQQVTLSCSPISGHRSVSWYQQTPGQGLQFLFEYFSETQRNKGNFPGRFSGRQFSNSRSEMNVSTLELGDSALYLCASSFQGGRTEAFFGQGTRLTVV.

This clonotype was seen many times. This chain connects TRBV7-2 to TRBJ2-1; D is ambiguous. The V end lost 5 bases, the J end lost 6 bases, and 11 bases lay between the germline ends. The germline V gene has CDR1 SGHTA and CDR2 FQGNSA. This CDR3 spans 13 amino acids. CDR3 protein: CASSRTMSNEQFF. The CDR3 DNA sequence: TGTGCCAGCAGCCGGACGATGAGCAATGAGCAGTTCTTC.

The table lists this clonotype with many counts. The V gene is TRBV6-1, the J gene TRBJ1-1, with D perhaps TRBD1 (5 bases). V lost 2 bases, J lost 11 bases, and 9 bases lay in between. CDR1 and CDR2 (germline): MNHNS, SASEGT. The CDR3 extends over 11 amino acids. CDR3 sequence: CASSERRDAFF. The CDR3 nucleotides are TGTGCCAGCAGTGAACGGAGGGACGCTTTCTTT.

This clonotype appeared many times. This chain links TRBV28 with TRBJ1-1; possibly TRBD1 for D (5 bases). CDR3 length: 14 amino acids. The germline gives CDR1 MDHEN, CDR2 SYDVKM. V lost 1 base to trimming and J lost 7 bases, with 13 bases between them. The CDR3 loop is CASSLSGGKLEAFF. CDR3 in DNA: TGTGCCAGCAGTTTATCCGGGGGAAAACTTGAAGCTTTCTTT.

This clonotype showed up many times. The J gene is TRBJ1-2, the V gene TRBV10-2; D unclear. Germline CDR1 and CDR2: WSHSY and SAAADI. This CDR3 region has 14 residues. V lost 0 bases and J 8 bases, leaving 13 bases between the germline ends. The CDR3 is CASSESGGQWGYTF. CDR3 coding DNA: TGCGCCAGCAGTGAGTCAGGCGGGCAGTGGGGCTACACCTTC.

This clonotype was observed many times. The chain links TRBV9 to TRBJ2-3; 7 bases agree with TRBD1. Germline trimming cut 3 bases from V and 5 bases from J; bases unmatched to any gene: 3. The germline gives CDR1 SGDLS, CDR2 YYNGEE. The CDR3 sequence is 13 residues long. The CDR3 nucleotides read TGTGCCAGCAGCGATCCAGGGGGAGATACGCAGTATTTT. It encodes CASSDPGGDTQYF.

This clonotype was counted a few times. The chain couples TRBV4-3 to TRBJ2-1; 7 nucleotides line up with TRBD1. The V and J ends lost 4 bases and 8 bases, in that order; junction bases with no gene match: 14. Germline V lookup: CDR1 LGHNA, CDR2 YSLEER. This CDR3 is 16 amino acids long. In DNA, the CDR3 is TGCGCCAGCAGCCCCTACAGGGGCCGAACAACACATGAGCAGTTCTTC. Amino acids: CASSPYRGRTTHEQFF.

This clonotype was observed at least ten times. The chain uses TRBV3-1 and TRBJ2-7, with D hard to call. The germline gives CDR1 LGHDT, CDR2 YNNKEL (reference sequence). The CDR3 totals 13 residues. V dropped 1 base and J dropped 6 bases, with 10 bases sitting between them. CDR3 nucleotides: TGTGCCAGCAGCCAAGGTTCCGTACCCGAGCAGTACTTC. It is translated as CASSQGSVPEQYF.

This clonotype was picked up many times. The CDR3 DNA is TGTGCCAGCAGTCTGACAAGTGCCGATCAGCCCCAGCATTTT. It codes for CASSLTSADQPQHF. The V call is TRBV6-5, the J call TRBJ1-5; D is uncertain. Germline assignment: CDR1 MNHEY and CDR2 SVGAGI. V was trimmed by 5 bases and J by 5 bases, leaving 13 bases between them. The CDR3 contains 14 residues.

Many counts were recorded for this clonotype. CDR3 coding DNA: TGTGCCAGCAGTTTAATAAAGTCCTACTCTGGAAACACCATATATTTT. It translates to CASSLIKSYSGNTIYF. J is TRBJ1-3 and V is TRBV12-3 or TRBV12-4; no clear D. The CDR3 extends over 16 amino acids. Trimming cost V 2 bases and J 0 bases, with 11 bases left between them.

This clonotype was seen at least ten times. This chain joins TRBV11-2 and TRBJ2-1; D unresolved. This CDR3 region has 14 residues. V dropped 0 bases and J dropped 9 bases, with 12 bases sitting between them. In germline, CDR1 is SGHAT, CDR2 FQNNGV. This CDR3 reads CASSLDPWTGEQFF. Here the CDR3 DNA reads TGTGCCAGCAGCTTAGATCCTTGGACCGGTGAGCAGTTCTTC.

The table lists this clonotype with a few counts. The V gene is TRBV5-1, the J gene TRBJ2-5; TRBD2 matches at 8 bases. The CDR3 is 14 residues long. Germline V gives CDR1 SGHRS, CDR2 YFSETQ. V lost 4 bases to trimming and J lost 5 bases; unmatched junction nucleotides: 7. This chain's CDR3 is CASSPGGVTETQYF. The CDR3 DNA reads as TGCGCCAGCAGCCCCGGGGGGGTGACGGAGACCCAGTACTTC.

The gene calls are TRBV6-5 and TRBJ1-2, with a possible D match to TRBD1 (5 bases). Germline CDR1 MNHEY, CDR2 SVGAGI. Between the trimmed V and J ends, which lost 1 base and 8 bases, there was a span of 14 bases. This CDR3 has 14 amino acids. The CDR3: CASSYLVGTRGYTF. The DNA of the CDR3 is TGTGCCAGCAGTTACTTGGTCGGGACCCGAGGCTACACCTTC.

Many counts were recorded for this clonotype. In DNA form, the CDR3 reads TGCAGTGCTCCTTTTAATGAAAAACTGTTTTTT. This translates into CSAPFNEKLFF. The chain couples TRBV20-1 to TRBJ1-4; D not certain. There are 11 residues in the CDR3. Germline lookup yields CDR1 DFQATT and CDR2 SNEGSKA (reference sequence). Trimming took off 5 bases at V and 4 bases at J, with 5 bases between the two ends.

This clonotype showed up many times. The chain carries TRBV5-1 and TRBJ1-1; D is perhaps TRBD1 (5 bases). The CDR3 runs 14 residues. Germline V gene data show CDR1 as SGHRS and CDR2 as YFSETQ. Trimming shortened V by 7 bases and J by 1 base, and 14 bases separated the two germline ends. The chain's CDR3 is CASCRGSANTEAFF. The CDR3 DNA sequence: TGCGCCAGCTGTCGGGGGAGTGCGAACACTGAAGCTTTCTTT.

This clonotype was found a few times. The chain combines TRBV4-3 with TRBJ2-3, with D unresolved. The CDR3 runs to 15 residues. Trimming removed 0 bases from V and 0 bases from J, with 7 bases in between. Germline-derived CDR1 and CDR2 are LGHNA and YSLEER. The CDR3 DNA follows: TGCGCCAGCAGCCAAGATGGTACTAGCACAGATACGCAGTATTTT. It yields the protein CASSQDGTSTDTQYF.

This chain uses TRBV25-1 with TRBJ2-1; TRBD2 agrees at 8 bases. The CDR3 has 14 amino acids. V was pared by 5 bases and J by 3 bases, with 3 bases of the junction left unmatched. Per germline, CDR1 MGHDK and CDR2 SYGVNS. As DNA, the CDR3 is TGTGCCAGCAGTCTAGCGGGCTTCTACAATGAGCAGTTCTTC. Amino acid sequence: CASSLAGFYNEQFF. Full variable domain (remainder filled in from reference TRBV25-1 and TRBJ2-1): EADIYQTPRYLVIGTGKKITLECSQTMGHDKMYWYQQDPGMELHLIHYSYGVNSTEKGDLSSESTVSRIRTEHFPLTLESARPSHTSQYLCASSLAGFYNEQFFGPGTRLTVL.

This clonotype was counted ten times or more. The chain joins TRBV29-1 to TRBJ1-5; maybe TRBD1 (5 bases). V lost 7 bases to trimming and J lost 1 base, with 11 bases between them. The CDR3 is 13 amino acids. Germline values: CDR1 SQVTM, CDR2 ANQGSEA. The DNA for the CDR3 is TGCAGCGCCGGGGGTGCGAGCAATCAGCCCCAGCATTTT. Its translation: CSAGGASNQPQHF.

In its sample, this clonotype was seen many times. The chain uses TRBV12-3 or TRBV12-4 and TRBJ2-3; D perhaps matches TRBD1 (6 bases). Trimming removed 2 bases from V and 3 bases from J, with 12 bases in between. The CDR3 is made up of 15 amino acids. CDR3 region: CASSLQGPPTDTQYF. In nucleotides, the CDR3 is TGTGCCAGCAGTTTACAGGGGCCCCCGACAGATACGCAGTATTTT.

The sample holds many counts of this clonotype. The V gene is TRBV28, the J gene TRBJ2-7; D not certain. V was clipped by 5 bases and J by 2 bases, with 10 bases between them. The germline V gene encodes CDR1 MDHEN and CDR2 SYDVKM. There are 13 residues in the CDR3. The CDR3 protein is CASSGRRPYEQYF. As DNA, the CDR3 is TGTGCCAGCAGTGGCAGGCGTCCCTACGAGCAGTACTTC.

V and J are TRBV5-1 and TRBJ2-1; unclear D gene. V was shortened by 1 base and J by 3 bases, with 5 bases between the two germline ends. The CDR3 totals 13 residues. The germline CDR1 and CDR2 sequences are SGHRS and YFSETQ. This CDR3 is CASSLPNYNEQFF. In nucleotides, the CDR3 is TGCGCCAGCAGCTTGCCGAACTACAATGAGCAGTTCTTC.

This clonotype was seen ten or more times. The rearrangement links TRBV12-3 or TRBV12-4 to TRBJ1-1; the D is unclear. V dropped 5 bases and J dropped 11 bases, with 12 bases sitting between them. There are 11 residues in the CDR3. This chain's CDR3 is CASSPYTAAFF. CDR3 sequence (DNA): TGTGCCAGCAGTCCTTACACAGCGGCTTTCTTT.

This clonotype was counted ten times or more. J is TRBJ2-1 and V is TRBV7-3; tentative D call: TRBD1 (7 bases). The V gene lost 2 bases and the J gene lost 7 bases, with 15 bases spanning the gap. This CDR3 contains 15 residues. CDR1 and CDR2 (germline): SGHTA, FQGTGA. The CDR3 here is CASSLGGGSWNEQFF. The DNA for the CDR3 is TGTGCCAGCAGCTTAGGAGGGGGCTCGTGGAATGAGCAGTTCTTC.

The chain is built from TRBV5-6 and TRBJ2-7, with 7 bases matching TRBD1. The CDR3 runs to 15 residues. V dropped 4 bases and J dropped 0; count of bases not matched to a gene: 7. Germline CDR1 SGHDT, CDR2 YYEEEE. The CDR3 loop is CASSEDRVVSYEQYF. The CDR3 coding sequence is TGTGCCAGCAGCGAAGACAGGGTAGTCTCCTACGAGCAGTACTTC.

This clonotype is judged medium-sized. In DNA form, the CDR3 reads TGTGCCACCGGAGACAGGGCCTCATCACCCATCACAGATACGCAGTATTTT. This gives the protein CATGDRASSPITDTQYF. The gene calls are TRBV5-6 and TRBJ2-3; 7 bases are shared with TRBD1. Germline V gene sequence: CDR1 SGHDT, CDR2 YYEEEE. The CDR3 contains 17 residues. Trimming at V came to 9 bases and at J to 2 bases, leaving 18 bases not matched to a gene. Full variable domain (outside the CDR3, taken from reference TRBV5-6 and TRBJ2-3): DAGVTQSPTHLIKTRGQQVTLRCSPKSGHDTVSWYQQALGQGPQFIFQYYEEEERQRGNFPDRFSGHQFPNYSSELNVNALLLGDSALYLCATGDRASSPITDTQYFGPGTRLTVL.